This TCR beta chain was found in a study of metastatic and nonmetastatic thyroid tumors. Study details: From malignant and benign thyroid patients, repertoires in blood and in tumor or nodule tissue were compared. Study findings and constraints: Within blood and tumor, benign nodules reportedly had significantly lower TCR beta diversity than malignant thyroid tumors did.

From germline, CDR1 is LGHNA and CDR2 YNFKEQ. CDR3 length: 16 residues. V was pared by 2 bases and J by 4 bases, with 8 bases of the junction left unmatched. Concerning this clone itself: The antigen is unknown.

The entire patient cohort was treatment-naive prior to thyroid surgery. Via MiXCR, TCRdb re-called the PCR reads. The repertoire includes approximately 12,000 clones, approximately 23% of them detected once, and 9.5% to 15% sits in the top ten. The chain is built from TRBV4-2 and TRBJ1-5; 7 nucleotides line up with TRBD1. The clonotype originates from a female donor with papillary thyroid cancer or a benign thyroid nodule (not recorded which). Some clones in this sample may be carry-over from other donors' samples. Sequencing was done on a sample of adjacent normal tissue. The CDR3 spells CASSQLGDRRNQPQHF. CDR3 DNA: TGTGCCAGCAGCCAATTAGGGGACAGACGGAATCAGCCCCAGCATTTT.